These 13 T cell receptor beta chains were sequenced from one sample in a study of OX40 agonist ivuxolimab in advanced cancers. Clones were read by immunoSEQ multiplex PCR, and TCRdb kept only the in-frame ones, dropping some. This repertoire shows 70,000 to 95,000 clones, approximately 85% found once; its top ten account for 3.5% to 4.5%. This sample comprised CD4+ or CD8+ T cells sorted from blood, obtained in a trial of the OX40 agonist ivuxolimab. Receptors originate from an adult with an advanced solid tumor such as melanoma, head and neck, liver or kidney cancer.

This clone was counted once. The chain couples TRBV5-1 to TRBJ2-1; 13 bases match TRBD2. Germline V gene lookup returns CDR1 SGHRS and CDR2 YFSETQ. CDR3 length equals 14 residues. J gave up 9 bases and V 4 bases, and 4 bases lay outside the gene matches. CDR3 bases: TGCGCCAGCAGCCGGACTAGCGGGAGAGGTGAGCAGTTCTTC. Translation gives CASSRTSGRGEQFF.

V gene TRBV7-9 combines with J gene TRBJ1-1, with D possibly being TRBD1 (5 bases). The germline V and J ends were trimmed by 7 bases and 2 bases, with 8 bases remaining between them. Germline assignment: CDR1 SEHNR and CDR2 FQNEAQ (reference sequence). The CDR3 contains 12 residues. The CDR3 is CASIGANTEAFF. CDR3 in DNA: TGTGCCAGCATAGGGGCCAACACTGAAGCTTTCTTT.

The chain employs TRBV15 and TRBJ2-1, with D possibly TRBD1 on 5 matching bases. From germline, CDR1 is LNHNV and CDR2 YYDKDF (reference sequence). The germline V and J ends were trimmed by 4 bases and 6 bases, with 10 bases remaining between them. The CDR3 consists of 13 residues. In DNA, the CDR3 is TGTGCCACCAGCATAGGGGTTGTCAATGAGCAGTTCTTC. Protein: CATSIGVVNEQFF. Full variable domain (remainder filled in from reference TRBV15 and TRBJ2-1): DAMVIQNPRYQVTQFGKPVTLSCSQTLNHNVMYWYQQKSSQAPKLLFHYYDKDFNNEADTPDNFQSRRPNTSFCFLDIRSPGLGDTAMYLCATSIGVVNEQFFGPGTRLTVL.

The V gene is TRBV28, the J gene TRBJ2-4; 12 positions match TRBD1. The CDR3 has 18 amino acids. CDR1 is MDHEN and CDR2 is SYDVKM in the germline V gene. Trimming removed 3 bases from V and 3 bases from J; junction bases left unmatched: 9. CDR3: CASSFFGTGGAGKNIQYF. For the CDR3, the DNA is TGTGCCAGCAGTTTCTTTGGGACAGGGGGCGCGGGCAAAAACATTCAGTACTTC.

CDR3 nucleotide sequence: TGTGCCAGCAGTCCCCTGGCCGGCGGGGAGCTGTTTTTT. Encoded protein: CASSPLAGGELFF. The V and J genes are TRBV28 and TRBJ2-2; unclear D gene. The germline V gene encodes CDR1 MDHEN and CDR2 SYDVKM. This CDR3 contains 13 residues. Trimming pared 5 bases from V and 7 bases from J, leaving 11 bases between.

V and J are TRBV19 and TRBJ2-5; TRBD1 agrees at 7 bases. This CDR3 is 16 amino acids long. Germline-derived CDR1 and CDR2 are LNHDA and SQIVND (reference sequence). The V and J ends lost 1 base and 3 bases, in that order; junction bases with no gene match: 8. The DNA for the CDR3 is TGTGCCAGTAGTATAGGGCCTCCGACAGGGAAAGAGACCCAGTACTTC. It encodes CASSIGPPTGKETQYF.

J is TRBJ2-2 and V is TRBV19; unclear D gene. The CDR3 spans 15 residues. The ends were cut back, 2 bases at V and 3 bases at J, with 10 bases in the middle. CDR1 and CDR2 from the germline V gene are LNHDA and SQIVND (reference sequence). DNA of the CDR3: TGTGCCAGTAGTATAATGTCAAGGGACACCGGGGAGCTGTTTTTT. This encodes CASSIMSRDTGELFF.

V and J are TRBV18 and TRBJ2-2, with 10 bases matching TRBD2. CDR1 is KGHSH and CDR2 is LQKENI in the germline V gene. V shed 3 bases and J 1 base; nucleotides not matched to a gene: 2. The CDR3 covers 16 residues. The CDR3 sequence is CASSPRTSGNTGELFF. DNA for the CDR3: TGTGCCAGCTCACCGAGGACTAGCGGGAACACCGGGGAGCTGTTTTTT.

The rearrangement links TRBV28 to TRBJ2-7, with D perhaps matching TRBD1 (6 bases). Germline V gene sequence: CDR1 MDHEN, CDR2 SYDVKM. The CDR3 extends over 13 amino acids. With 4 bases removed from V and 6 bases from J, the gap between germline ends came to 13 bases. The CDR3 protein is CASSSTGIIEQYF. DNA of the CDR3: TGTGCCAGCAGTTCGACAGGAATAATCGAGCAGTACTTC. The full variable domain, with the rest looked up from reference TRBV28 and TRBJ2-7, is DVKVTQSSRYLVKRTGEKVFLECVQDMDHENMFWYRQDPGLGLRLIYFSYDVKMKEKGDIPEGYSVSREKKERFSLILESASTNQTSMYLCASSSTGIIEQYFGPGTRLTVT.

The gene calls are TRBV7-6 and TRBJ2-1; a possible D gene is TRBD2 (9 bases). Germline CDR1 reads SGHVS; CDR2 reads FNYEAQ. V lost 1 base to trimming and J lost 8 bases, with 30 bases between them. The length of the CDR3 is 20 residues. CDR3 amino acids: CASSLGVGTGGGRAPHEQFF. CDR3 nucleotide sequence: TGTGCCAGCAGCTTAGGGGTGGGGACAGGCGGCGGGAGGGCCCCCCATGAGCAGTTCTTC.

The chain couples TRBV7-2 to TRBJ2-4; D is undetermined. V lost 5 bases to trimming and J lost 1 base, with 15 bases between them. The CDR3 sequence is 16 residues long. The germline CDR1 and CDR2 sequences are SGHTA and FQGNSA. This CDR3 is CASSPPPRQAKNIQYF. Written as DNA, the CDR3 is TGTGCCAGCAGCCCCCCCCCACGGCAGGCCAAAAACATTCAGTACTTC.

The chain is built from TRBV25-1 and TRBJ2-2; tentative D call: TRBD1 (6 bases). This CDR3 region has 15 residues. Per the germline V gene, CDR1 is MGHDK and CDR2 is SYGVNS. V lost 3 bases and J 3 bases, leaving 11 bases between the germline ends. The CDR3 bases are TGTGCCAGCAGTGATGAGAGGGGGTACACCGGGGAGCTGTTTTTT. Amino acids: CASSDERGYTGELFF.

This rearrangement joins TRBV27 to TRBJ1-5; possibly TRBD1 for D (5 bases). V lost 3 bases and J 4 bases, leaving 13 bases between the germline ends. The CDR3 loop spans 15 amino acids. Germline V gene data show CDR1 as MNHEY and CDR2 as SMNVEV (reference sequence). CDR3 protein: CASSFVGQDNQPQHF. The CDR3 DNA sequence: TGTGCCAGCAGTTTCGTGGGGCAGGATAATCAGCCCCAGCATTTT.